The clone carrying this T cell receptor beta chain has just a few counts. Its antigen is as yet unknown. This sample was included in a study of response to subunit inactivated influenza vaccine. V was shortened by 2 bases and J by 0 bases, with 8 bases between the two germline ends. Germline V lookup: CDR1 MNHEY, CDR2 SVGEGT. CDR3 size: 14 residues. Study conclusions and caveats: T cells newly recruited by each seasonal influenza vaccination are few, the authors suggested.

TCRdb fed the RT-PCR reads into MiXCR, producing one record per CDR3 protein. The table lists about 620,000 distinct CDR3 sequences, about 12% of them singletons. This clonotype originated in a man in his fifties or sixties who received an inactivated influenza vaccine. The starting material was PBMCs from blood, obtained on the day of vaccination. This chain connects TRBV6-2 or TRBV6-3 to TRBJ2-7; D unclear. CDR3 region: CASSYSDVSYEQYF. In DNA form, the CDR3 reads TGTGCCAGCAGTTACAGTGACGTCTCCTACGAGCAGTACTTC.